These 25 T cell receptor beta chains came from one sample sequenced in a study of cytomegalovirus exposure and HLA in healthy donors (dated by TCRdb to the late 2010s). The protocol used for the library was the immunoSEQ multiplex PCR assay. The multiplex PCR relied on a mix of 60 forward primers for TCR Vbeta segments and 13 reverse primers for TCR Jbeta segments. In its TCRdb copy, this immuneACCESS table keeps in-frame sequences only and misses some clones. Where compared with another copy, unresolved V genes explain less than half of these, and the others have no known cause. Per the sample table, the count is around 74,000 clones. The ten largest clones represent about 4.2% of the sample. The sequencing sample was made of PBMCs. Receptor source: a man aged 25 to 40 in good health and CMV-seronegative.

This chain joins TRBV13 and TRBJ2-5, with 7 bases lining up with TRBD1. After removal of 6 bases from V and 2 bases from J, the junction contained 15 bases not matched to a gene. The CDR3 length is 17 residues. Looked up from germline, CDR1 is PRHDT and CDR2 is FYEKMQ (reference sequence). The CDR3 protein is CASSQTRGRRKQETQYF. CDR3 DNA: TGTGCCAGCAGTCAAACTAGGGGGCGTCGGAAACAAGAGACCCAGTACTTC.

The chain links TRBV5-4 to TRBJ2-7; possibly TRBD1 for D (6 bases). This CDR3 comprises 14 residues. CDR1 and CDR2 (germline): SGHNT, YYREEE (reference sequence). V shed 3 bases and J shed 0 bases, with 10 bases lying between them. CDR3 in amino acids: CASSSRGGSYEQYF. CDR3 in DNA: TGTGCCAGCAGCTCCCGAGGGGGCTCCTACGAGCAGTACTTC.

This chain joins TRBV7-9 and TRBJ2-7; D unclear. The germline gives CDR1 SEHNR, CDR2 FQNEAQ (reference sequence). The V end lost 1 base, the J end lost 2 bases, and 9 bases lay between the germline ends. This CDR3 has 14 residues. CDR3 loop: CASSLVRTPYEQYF. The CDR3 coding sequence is TGTGCCAGCAGCTTAGTCAGAACCCCCTACGAGCAGTACTTC. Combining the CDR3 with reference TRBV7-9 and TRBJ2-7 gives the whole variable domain DTGVSQNPRHKITKRGQNVTFRCDPISEHNRLYWYRQTLGQGPEFLTYFQNEAQLEKSRLLSDRFSAERPKGSFSTLEIQRTEQGDSAMYLCASSLVRTPYEQYFGPGTRLTVT.

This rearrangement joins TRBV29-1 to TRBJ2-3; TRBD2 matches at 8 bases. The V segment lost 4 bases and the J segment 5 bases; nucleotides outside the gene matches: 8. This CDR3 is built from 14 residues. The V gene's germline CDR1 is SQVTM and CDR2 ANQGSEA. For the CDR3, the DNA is TGCAGCGTTGGAGAATTAGCGGGAAGAGATACGCAGTATTTT. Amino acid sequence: CSVGELAGRDTQYF.

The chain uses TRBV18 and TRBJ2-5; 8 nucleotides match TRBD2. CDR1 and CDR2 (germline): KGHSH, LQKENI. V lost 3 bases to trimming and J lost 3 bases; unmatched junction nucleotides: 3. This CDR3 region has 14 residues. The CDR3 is CASSPGLVKETQYF. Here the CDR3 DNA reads TGTGCCAGCTCACCGGGACTAGTCAAAGAGACCCAGTACTTC.

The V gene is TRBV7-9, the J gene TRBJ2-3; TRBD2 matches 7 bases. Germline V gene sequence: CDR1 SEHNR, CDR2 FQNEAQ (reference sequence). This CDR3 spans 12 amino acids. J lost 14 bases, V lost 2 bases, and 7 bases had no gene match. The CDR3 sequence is CASSLQTGGGYF. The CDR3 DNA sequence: TGTGCCAGCAGCTTACAGACGGGAGGAGGGTATTTT.

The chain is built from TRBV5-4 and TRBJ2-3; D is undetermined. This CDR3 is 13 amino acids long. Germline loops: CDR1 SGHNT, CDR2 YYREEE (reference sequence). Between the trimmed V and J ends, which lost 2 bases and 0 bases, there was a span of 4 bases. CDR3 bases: TGTGCCAGCAGCTTCCCTAGCACAGATACGCAGTATTTT. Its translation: CASSFPSTDTQYF.

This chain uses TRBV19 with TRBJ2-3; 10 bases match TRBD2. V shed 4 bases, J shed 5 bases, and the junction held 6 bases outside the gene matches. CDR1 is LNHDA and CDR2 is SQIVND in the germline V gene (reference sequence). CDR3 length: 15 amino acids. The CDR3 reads CASSRSGGGIDTQYF. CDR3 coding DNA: TGTGCCAGTAGTAGGAGCGGGGGGGGAATAGATACGCAGTATTTT.

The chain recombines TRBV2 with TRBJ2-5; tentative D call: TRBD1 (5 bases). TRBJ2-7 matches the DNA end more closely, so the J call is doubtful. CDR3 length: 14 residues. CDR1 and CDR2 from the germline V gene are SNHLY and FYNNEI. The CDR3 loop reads CASSEQGRGYEQYF. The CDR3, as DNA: TGTGCCAGCAGTGAGCAGGGTAGGGGCTACGAGCAGTACTTC.

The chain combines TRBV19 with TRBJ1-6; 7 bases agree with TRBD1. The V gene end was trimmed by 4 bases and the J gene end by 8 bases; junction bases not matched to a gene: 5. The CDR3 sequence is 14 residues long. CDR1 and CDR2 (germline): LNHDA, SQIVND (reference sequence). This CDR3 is CASSTQGVDSPLHF. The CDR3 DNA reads TGTGCCAGTAGTACCCAGGGGGTCGATTCACCCCTCCACTTT.

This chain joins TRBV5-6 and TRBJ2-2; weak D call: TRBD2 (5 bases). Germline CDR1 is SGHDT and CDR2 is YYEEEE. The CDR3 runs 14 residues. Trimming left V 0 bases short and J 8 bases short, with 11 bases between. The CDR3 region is CASSLGRFTGELFF. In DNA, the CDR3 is TGTGCCAGCAGCTTGGGGAGGTTTACAGGGGAGCTGTTTTTT.

The CDR3 DNA follows: TGTGCCAGCAGTCGACTAGCGGGAGCCTACAATGAGCAGTTCTTC. It is translated as CASSRLAGAYNEQFF. This chain uses TRBV6-5 with TRBJ2-1, with 12 bases matching TRBD2. This CDR3 comprises 15 residues. The germline CDR1 and CDR2 sequences are MNHEY and SVGAGI. V lost 5 bases to trimming and J lost 2 bases; unmatched junction nucleotides: 1.

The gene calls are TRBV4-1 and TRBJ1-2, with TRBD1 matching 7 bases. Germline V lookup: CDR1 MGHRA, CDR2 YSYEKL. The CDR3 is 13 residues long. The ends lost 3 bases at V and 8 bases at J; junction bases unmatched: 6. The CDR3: CASSQSRGEGYTF. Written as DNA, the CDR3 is TGCGCCAGCAGCCAGAGCAGGGGGGAGGGCTACACCTTC.

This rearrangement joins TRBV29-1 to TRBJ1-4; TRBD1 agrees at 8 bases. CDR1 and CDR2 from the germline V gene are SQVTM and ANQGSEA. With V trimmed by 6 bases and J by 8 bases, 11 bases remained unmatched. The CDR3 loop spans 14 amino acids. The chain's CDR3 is CSVGVGTGREKLFF. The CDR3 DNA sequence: TGCAGCGTGGGAGTCGGGACAGGCCGGGAAAAACTGTTTTTT.

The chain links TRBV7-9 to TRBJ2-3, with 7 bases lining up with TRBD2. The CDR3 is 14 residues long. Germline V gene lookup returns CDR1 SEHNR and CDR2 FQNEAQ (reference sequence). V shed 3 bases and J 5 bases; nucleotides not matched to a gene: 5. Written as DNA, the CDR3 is TGTGCCAGCAGCTTTGGGGGAGGGCAAGATACGCAGTATTTT. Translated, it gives CASSFGGGQDTQYF.

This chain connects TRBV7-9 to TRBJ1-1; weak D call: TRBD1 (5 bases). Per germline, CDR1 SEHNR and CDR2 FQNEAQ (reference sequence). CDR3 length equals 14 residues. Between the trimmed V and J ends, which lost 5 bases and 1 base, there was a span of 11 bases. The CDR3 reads CASSPYTGNTEAFF. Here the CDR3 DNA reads TGTGCCAGCAGCCCATATACAGGGAACACTGAAGCTTTCTTT.

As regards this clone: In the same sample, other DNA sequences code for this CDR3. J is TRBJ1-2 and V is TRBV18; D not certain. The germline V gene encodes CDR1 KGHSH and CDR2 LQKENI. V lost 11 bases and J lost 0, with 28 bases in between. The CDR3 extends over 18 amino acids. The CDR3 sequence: CAYSPYARLILANYGYTF. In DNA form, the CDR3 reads TGTGCCTACTCCCCATACGCTCGGCTAATCCTAGCTAACTATGGCTACACCTTC. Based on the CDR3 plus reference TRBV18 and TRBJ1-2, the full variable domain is NAGVMQNPRHLVRRRGQEARLRCSPMKGHSHVYWYRQLPEEGLKFMVYLQKENIIDESGMPKERFSAEFPKEGPSILRIQQVVRGDSAAYFCAYSPYARLILANYGYTFGSGTRLTVV.

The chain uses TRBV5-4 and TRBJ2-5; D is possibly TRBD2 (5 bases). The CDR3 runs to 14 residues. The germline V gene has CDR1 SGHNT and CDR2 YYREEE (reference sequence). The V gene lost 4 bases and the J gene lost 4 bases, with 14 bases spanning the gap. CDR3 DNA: TGTGCCAGCAGCCCCGAGGGATCAACAGAGACCCAGTACTTC. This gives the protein CASSPEGSTETQYF.

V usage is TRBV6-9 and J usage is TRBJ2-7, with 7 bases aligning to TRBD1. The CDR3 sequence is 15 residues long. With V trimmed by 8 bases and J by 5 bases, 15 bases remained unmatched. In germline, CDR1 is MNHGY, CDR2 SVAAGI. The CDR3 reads CASHAIPGQHNEQYF. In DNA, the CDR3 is TGTGCCAGCCACGCGATCCCGGGACAGCACAACGAGCAGTACTTC.

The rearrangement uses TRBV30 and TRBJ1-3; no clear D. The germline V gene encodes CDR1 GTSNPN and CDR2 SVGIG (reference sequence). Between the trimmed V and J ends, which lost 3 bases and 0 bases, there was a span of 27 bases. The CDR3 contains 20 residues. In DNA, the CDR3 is TGTGCCTGGAGAGCAAAGCGGGCAGGATCGGTTGGGAGCTCTGGAAACACCATATATTTT. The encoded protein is CAWRAKRAGSVGSSGNTIYF.

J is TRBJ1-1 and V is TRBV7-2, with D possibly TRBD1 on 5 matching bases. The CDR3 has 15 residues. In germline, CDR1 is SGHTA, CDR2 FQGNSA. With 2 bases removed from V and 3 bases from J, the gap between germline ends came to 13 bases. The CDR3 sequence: CASSLSFREDTEAFF. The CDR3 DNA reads TGTGCCAGCAGCTTATCCTTCAGGGAGGACACTGAAGCTTTCTTT.

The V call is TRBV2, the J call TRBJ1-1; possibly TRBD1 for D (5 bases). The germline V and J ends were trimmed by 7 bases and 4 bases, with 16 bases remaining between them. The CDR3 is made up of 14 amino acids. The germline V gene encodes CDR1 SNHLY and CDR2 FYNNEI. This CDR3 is CASTNQGGGTEAFF. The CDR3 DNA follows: TGTGCCAGCACCAATCAGGGAGGCGGCACTGAAGCTTTCTTT. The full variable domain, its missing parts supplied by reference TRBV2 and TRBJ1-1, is EPEVTQTPSHQVTQMGQEVILRCVPISNHLYFYWYRQILGQKVEFLVSFYNNEISEKSEIFDDQFSVERPDGSNFTLKIRSTKLEDSAMYFCASTNQGGGTEAFFGQGTRLTVV.

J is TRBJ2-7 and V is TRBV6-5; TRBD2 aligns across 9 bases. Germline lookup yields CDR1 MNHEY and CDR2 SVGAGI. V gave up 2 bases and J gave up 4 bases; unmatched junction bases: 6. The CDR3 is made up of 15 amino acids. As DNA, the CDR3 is TGTGCCAGCAGTTACGTGGCGGGAGGGGGGTACGAGCAGTACTTC. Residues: CASSYVAGGGYEQYF.

The CDR3 sequence is CASSFSQSHNEQFF. The CDR3 DNA reads TGTGCCAGCAGCTTCTCACAGTCTCACAATGAGCAGTTCTTC. This sequence joins TRBV13 and TRBJ2-1, with no clear D. This CDR3 is 14 amino acids long. Germline-derived CDR1 and CDR2 are PRHDT and FYEKMQ (reference sequence). Trimming took off 3 bases at V and 5 bases at J, with 11 bases between the two ends.

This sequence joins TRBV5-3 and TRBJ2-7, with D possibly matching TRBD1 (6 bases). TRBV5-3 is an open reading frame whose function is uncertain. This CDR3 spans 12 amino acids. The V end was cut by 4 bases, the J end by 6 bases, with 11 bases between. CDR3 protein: CARSETGPEQYF. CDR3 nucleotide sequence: TGTGCCAGAAGCGAAACAGGGCCCGAGCAGTACTTC.